The 13 T cell receptor beta chains listed next were all sequenced from one sample in a study of blood T cell repertoires in COVID-19. Assay used: immunoSEQ multiplex PCR; TCRdb lists only in-frame clones, some missing. The table includes 85,000 to 130,000 clones, approximately 91% detected once. Material for sequencing was peripheral blood. All receptors come from a woman in her sixties or seventies with acute or convalescent COVID-19.

The chain combines TRBV18 with TRBJ1-6; D not certain. The V gene lost 6 bases and the J gene lost 5 bases, with 11 bases spanning the gap. The germline CDR1 and CDR2 sequences are KGHSH and LQKENI. The CDR3 loop spans 14 amino acids. The CDR3 is CASSGSSNNSPLHF. The CDR3 DNA follows: TGTGCCAGCTCGGGTAGCAGCAATAATTCACCCCTCCACTTT.

The chain employs TRBV6-1 and TRBJ2-7; D gene uncertain. CDR1 and CDR2 from the germline V gene are MNHNS and SASEGT. The CDR3 spans 14 residues. Trimming left V 0 bases short and J 5 bases short, with 11 bases between. The CDR3 sequence is CASSEAYALNEQYV. The CDR3 DNA reads TGTGCCAGCAGTGAAGCCTACGCCTTGAACGAGCAGTACGTC.

The gene calls are TRBV5-4 and TRBJ2-1; D is uncertain. Germline loops: CDR1 SGHNT, CDR2 YYREEE (reference sequence). The V end lost 0 bases, the J end lost 4 bases, and 5 bases lay between the germline ends. This CDR3 comprises 13 residues. The CDR3 loop reads CASSLASYNEQFF. The CDR3 DNA reads as TGTGCCAGCAGCTTGGCCAGTTACAATGAGCAGTTCTTC.

This chain links TRBV2 with TRBJ2-4; 8 bases are a match to TRBD2. The junction had 8 bases not matched to a gene; V was cut back by 7 bases and J by 0 bases. Looked up from germline, CDR1 is SNHLY and CDR2 is FYNNEI. The CDR3 has 16 amino acids. CDR3 region: CASTGGRGGAKNIQYF. DNA for the CDR3: TGTGCCAGCACGGGGGGGCGCGGAGGAGCCAAAAACATTCAGTACTTC.

The chain uses TRBV7-8 and TRBJ1-1; TRBD1 matches 8 bases. The CDR3 is 15 residues long. The germline V gene encodes CDR1 SGHVS and CDR2 FQNEAQ. After removal of 4 bases from V and 0 bases from J, the junction contained 4 bases not matched to a gene. CDR3 nucleotides: TGTGCCAGCAGCTCCCAGGGGGCAATGAACACTGAAGCTTTCTTT. Residues: CASSSQGAMNTEAFF.

The chain employs TRBV5-1 and TRBJ1-3, with a tentative D call TRBD1 (5 bases). The V and J ends lost 3 bases and 2 bases respectively, with 15 bases between them. Germline V lookup: CDR1 SGHRS, CDR2 YFSETQ. The CDR3 is 16 amino acids. CDR3 sequence (DNA): TGCGCCAGCAGCTCTCCGGGGGGACCCACTGGAAACACCATATATTTT. Translating gives CASSSPGGPTGNTIYF.

J is TRBJ2-1 and V is TRBV19, with D unclear. Trimming stripped 4 bases from V and 8 bases from J, with 6 bases between. Germline CDR1 LNHDA, CDR2 SQIVND (reference sequence). The CDR3 is 11 amino acids. For the CDR3, the DNA is TGTGCCAGTAGTAATCGGGATGAGCAGTTCTTC. It is translated as CASSNRDEQFF. Full variable domain (rest looked up from reference TRBV19 and TRBJ2-1): DGGITQSPKYLFRKEGQNVTLSCEQNLNHDAMYWYRQDPGQGLRLIYYSQIVNDFQKGDIAEGYSVSREKKESFPLTVTSAQKNPTAFYLCASSNRDEQFFGPGTRLTVL.

This rearrangement joins TRBV7-6 to TRBJ2-2; 7 positions match TRBD2. From germline, CDR1 is SGHVS and CDR2 FNYEAQ. This CDR3 region has 15 residues. Germline trimming cut 6 bases from V and 1 base from J; bases unmatched to any gene: 5. CDR3: CASRRLALNTGELFF. CDR3 DNA sequence: TGTGCCAGCAGACGACTAGCCTTGAACACCGGGGAGCTGTTTTTT.

V usage is TRBV28 and J usage is TRBJ1-1; unclear D gene. Germline V gives CDR1 MDHEN, CDR2 SYDVKM. V was pared by 2 bases and J by 5 bases, with 6 bases between. The CDR3 runs 12 residues. The CDR3 nucleotides are TGTGCCAGCAGTTTAACCGGTACTGAAGCTTTCTTT. It yields the protein CASSLTGTEAFF.

The chain joins TRBV27 to TRBJ1-1; D perhaps matches TRBD1 (5 bases). Trimming took off 5 bases at V and 9 bases at J, with 16 bases between the two ends. CDR1 and CDR2 (germline): MNHEY, SMNVEV (reference sequence). This CDR3 is built from 13 residues. The CDR3 sequence: CASSIQGQAKAFF. The CDR3 region has the DNA TGTGCCAGCAGTATTCAGGGTCAGGCCAAAGCTTTCTTT.

The chain joins TRBV28 to TRBJ2-1, with D tentatively TRBD1 (5 bases). This CDR3 comprises 12 residues. Trimming stripped 1 base from V and 12 bases from J, with 10 bases between. Germline V CDR1 and CDR2: MDHEN, SYDVKM. CDR3 loop: CASSLYGQGQFF. The CDR3 nucleotides are TGTGCCAGCAGTTTATACGGTCAGGGGCAGTTCTTC.

The chain recombines TRBV9 with TRBJ1-6; the match to TRBD1 covers 9 bases. The CDR3 runs 16 residues. Trimming at V came to 4 bases and at J to 9 bases, leaving 11 bases not matched to a gene. Germline CDR1 SGDLS, CDR2 YYNGEE. The CDR3 DNA is TGTGCCAGCAGCACCCTTGCCGGGACAGGGCCTTCACCCCTCCACTTT. Protein: CASSTLAGTGPSPLHF.

The J gene is TRBJ2-1, the V gene TRBV19, with 7 bases fitting TRBD2. Germline values: CDR1 LNHDA, CDR2 SQIVND (reference sequence). Trimming cost V 1 base and J 8 bases; bases outside gene matches: 5. The CDR3 loop spans 14 amino acids. In DNA form, the CDR3 reads TGTGCCAGTAGTATAGGAACTAGCGCACATGAGCAGTTCTTC. Its translation is CASSIGTSAHEQFF.